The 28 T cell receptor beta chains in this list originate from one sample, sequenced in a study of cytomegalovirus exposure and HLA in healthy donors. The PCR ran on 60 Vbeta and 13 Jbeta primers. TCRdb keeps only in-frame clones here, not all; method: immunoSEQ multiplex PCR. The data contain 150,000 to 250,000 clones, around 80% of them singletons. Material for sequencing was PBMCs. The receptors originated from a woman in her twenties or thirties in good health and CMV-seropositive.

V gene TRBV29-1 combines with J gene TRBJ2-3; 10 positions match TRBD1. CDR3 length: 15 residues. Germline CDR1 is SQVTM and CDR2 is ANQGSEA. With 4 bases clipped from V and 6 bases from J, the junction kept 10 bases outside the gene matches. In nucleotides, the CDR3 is TGCAGCGTTGGGACAGGGGGGACGCGGGCTGATACGCAGTATTTT. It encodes CSVGTGGTRADTQYF.

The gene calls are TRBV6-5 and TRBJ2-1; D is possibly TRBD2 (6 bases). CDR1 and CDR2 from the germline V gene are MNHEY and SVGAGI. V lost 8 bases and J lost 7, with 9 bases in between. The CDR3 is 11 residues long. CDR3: CASLRGNEQFF. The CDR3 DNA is TGTGCCAGCCTCCGGGGGAATGAGCAGTTCTTC.

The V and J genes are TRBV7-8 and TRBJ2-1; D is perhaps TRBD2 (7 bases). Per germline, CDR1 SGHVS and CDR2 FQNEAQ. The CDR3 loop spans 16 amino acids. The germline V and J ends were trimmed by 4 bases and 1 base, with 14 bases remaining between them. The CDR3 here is CASSWKQGGSYNEQFF. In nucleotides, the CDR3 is TGTGCCAGCAGCTGGAAACAGGGAGGGTCCTACAATGAGCAGTTCTTC. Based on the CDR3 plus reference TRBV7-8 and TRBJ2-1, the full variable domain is GAGVSQSPRYKVAKRGQDVALRCDPISGHVSLFWYQQALGQGPEFLTYFQNEAQLDKSGLPSDRFFAERPEGSVSTLKIQRTQQEDSAVYLCASSWKQGGSYNEQFFGPGTRLTVL.

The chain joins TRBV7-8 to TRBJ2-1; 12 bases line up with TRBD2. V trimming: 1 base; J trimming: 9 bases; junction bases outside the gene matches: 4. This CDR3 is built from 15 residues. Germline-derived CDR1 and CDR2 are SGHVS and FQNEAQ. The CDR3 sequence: CASSLELAGGGEQFF. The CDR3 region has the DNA TGTGCCAGCAGCTTAGAACTAGCGGGGGGTGGTGAGCAGTTCTTC. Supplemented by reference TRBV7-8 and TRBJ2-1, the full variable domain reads GAGVSQSPRYKVAKRGQDVALRCDPISGHVSLFWYQQALGQGPEFLTYFQNEAQLDKSGLPSDRFFAERPEGSVSTLKIQRTQQEDSAVYLCASSLELAGGGEQFFGPGTRLTVL.

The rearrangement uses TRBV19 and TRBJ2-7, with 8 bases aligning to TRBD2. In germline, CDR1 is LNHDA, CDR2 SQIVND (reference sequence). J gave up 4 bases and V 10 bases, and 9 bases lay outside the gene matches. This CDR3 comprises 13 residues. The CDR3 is CATSGGGSYEQYF. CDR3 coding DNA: TGTGCCACGTCGGGCGGGGGGTCTTACGAGCAGTACTTC. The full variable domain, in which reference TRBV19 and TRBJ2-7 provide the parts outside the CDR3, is DGGITQSPKYLFRKEGQNVTLSCEQNLNHDAMYWYRQDPGQGLRLIYYSQIVNDFQKGDIAEGYSVSREKKESFPLTVTSAQKNPTAFYLCATSGGGSYEQYFGPGTRLTVT.

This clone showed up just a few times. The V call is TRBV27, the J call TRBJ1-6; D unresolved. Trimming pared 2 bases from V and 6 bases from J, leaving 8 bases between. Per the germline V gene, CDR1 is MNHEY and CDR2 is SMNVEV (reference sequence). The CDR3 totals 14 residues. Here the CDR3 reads CASSLHGSNSPLHF. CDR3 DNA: TGTGCCAGCAGTTTACACGGGAGTAATTCACCCCTCCACTTT.

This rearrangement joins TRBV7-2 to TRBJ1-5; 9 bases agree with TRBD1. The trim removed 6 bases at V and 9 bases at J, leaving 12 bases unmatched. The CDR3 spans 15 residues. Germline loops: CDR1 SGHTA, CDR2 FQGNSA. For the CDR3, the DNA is TGTGCCAGCAGGGTAGGGGGACAGGGTGGCGGGCCCCAGCATTTT. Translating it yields CASRVGGQGGGPQHF.

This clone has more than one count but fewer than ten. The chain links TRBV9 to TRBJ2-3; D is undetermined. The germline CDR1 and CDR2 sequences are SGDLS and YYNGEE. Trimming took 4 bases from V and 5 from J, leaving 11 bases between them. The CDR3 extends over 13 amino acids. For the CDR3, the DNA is TGTGCCAGCAGCATTTCACTTAGAGATACGCAGTATTTT. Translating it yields CASSISLRDTQYF.

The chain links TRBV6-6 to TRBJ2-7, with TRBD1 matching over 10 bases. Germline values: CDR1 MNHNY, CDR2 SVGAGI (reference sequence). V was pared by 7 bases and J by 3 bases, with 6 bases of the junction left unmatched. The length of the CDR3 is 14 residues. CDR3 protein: CASKPGQGHYEQYF. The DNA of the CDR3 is TGTGCCAGCAAGCCGGGACAGGGGCACTACGAGCAGTACTTC.

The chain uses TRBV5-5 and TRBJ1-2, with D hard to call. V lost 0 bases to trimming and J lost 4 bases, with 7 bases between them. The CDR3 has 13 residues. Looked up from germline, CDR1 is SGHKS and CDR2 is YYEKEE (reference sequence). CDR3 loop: CASSLDGRYGYTF. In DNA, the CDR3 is TGTGCCAGCAGCTTGGACGGTCGCTATGGCTACACCTTC.

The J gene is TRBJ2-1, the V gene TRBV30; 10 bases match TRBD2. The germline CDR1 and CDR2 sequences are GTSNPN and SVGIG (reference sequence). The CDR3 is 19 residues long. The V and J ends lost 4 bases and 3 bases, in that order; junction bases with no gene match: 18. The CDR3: CAWTGGASGRGGYYNEQFF. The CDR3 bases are TGTGCCTGGACCGGGGGGGCTAGCGGGAGAGGGGGTTACTACAATGAGCAGTTCTTC.

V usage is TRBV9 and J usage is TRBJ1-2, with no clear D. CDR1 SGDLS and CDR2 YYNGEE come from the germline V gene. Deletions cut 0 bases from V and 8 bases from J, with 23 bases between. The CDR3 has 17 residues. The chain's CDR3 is CASSVGPIPSRRGGYTF. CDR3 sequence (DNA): TGTGCCAGCAGCGTAGGCCCCATTCCTAGCCGGAGAGGAGGCTACACCTTC.

The CDR3: CAWSGDWGRPSYNEQFF. CDR3 sequence (DNA): TGTGCCTGGAGTGGGGATTGGGGGCGGCCGTCCTACAATGAGCAGTTCTTC. The chain combines TRBV30 with TRBJ2-1; possible D gene TRBD1, 6 bases. In germline, CDR1 is GTSNPN, CDR2 SVGIG (reference sequence). The CDR3 is made up of 17 amino acids. The germline V and J ends were trimmed by 1 base and 1 base, with 17 bases remaining between them.

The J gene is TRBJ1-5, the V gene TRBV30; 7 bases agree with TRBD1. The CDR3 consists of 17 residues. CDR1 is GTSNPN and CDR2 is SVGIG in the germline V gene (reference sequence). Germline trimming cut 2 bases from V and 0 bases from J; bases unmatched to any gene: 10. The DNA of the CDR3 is TGTGCCTGGAGTCCCGGGACAGAATTTTTTAGCAATCAGCCCCAGCATTTT. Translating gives CAWSPGTEFFSNQPQHF.

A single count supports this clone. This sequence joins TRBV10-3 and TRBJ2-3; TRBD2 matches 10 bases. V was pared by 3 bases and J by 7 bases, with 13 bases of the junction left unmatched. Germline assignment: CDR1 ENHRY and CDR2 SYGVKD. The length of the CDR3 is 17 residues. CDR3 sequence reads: CAISETYAGTSENTQYF. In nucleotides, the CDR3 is TGTGCCATCAGTGAAACCTACGCCGGGACTAGCGAAAATACGCAGTATTTT.

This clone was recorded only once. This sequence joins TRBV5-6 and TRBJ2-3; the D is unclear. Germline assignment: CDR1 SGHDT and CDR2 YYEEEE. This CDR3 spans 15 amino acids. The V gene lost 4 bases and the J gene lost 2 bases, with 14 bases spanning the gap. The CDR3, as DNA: TGTGCCAGCAGCGCCCGTCGAAGCCCCACAGATACGCAGTATTTT. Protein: CASSARRSPTDTQYF. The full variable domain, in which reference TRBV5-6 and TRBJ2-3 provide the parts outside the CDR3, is DAGVTQSPTHLIKTRGQQVTLRCSPKSGHDTVSWYQQALGQGPQFIFQYYEEEERQRGNFPDRFSGHQFPNYSSELNVNALLLGDSALYLCASSARRSPTDTQYFGPGTRLTVL.

The CDR3 sequence: CASSVRGDLYNEQFF. The CDR3 nucleotides are TGTGCCAGCAGTGTACGGGGGGATCTCTACAATGAGCAGTTCTTC. The chain uses TRBV2 and TRBJ2-1, with 7 positions matching TRBD2. The V gene end was trimmed by 4 bases and the J gene end by 3 bases; junction bases not matched to a gene: 6. The CDR3 spans 15 residues. Germline assignment: CDR1 SNHLY and CDR2 FYNNEI.

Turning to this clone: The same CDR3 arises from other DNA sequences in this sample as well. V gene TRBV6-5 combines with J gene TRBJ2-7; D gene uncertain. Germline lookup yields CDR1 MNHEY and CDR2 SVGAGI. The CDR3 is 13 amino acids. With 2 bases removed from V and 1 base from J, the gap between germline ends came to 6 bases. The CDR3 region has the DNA TGTGCCAGCAGTTACGGGCCGTCCTACGAGCAGTACTTC. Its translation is CASSYGPSYEQYF.

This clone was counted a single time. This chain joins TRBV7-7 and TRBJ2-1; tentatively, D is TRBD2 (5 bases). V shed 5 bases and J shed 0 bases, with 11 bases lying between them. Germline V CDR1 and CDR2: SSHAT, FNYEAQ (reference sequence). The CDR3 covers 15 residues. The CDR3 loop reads CASSATGSSYNEQFF. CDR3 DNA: TGTGCCAGCAGCGCTACGGGGAGCTCCTACAATGAGCAGTTCTTC.

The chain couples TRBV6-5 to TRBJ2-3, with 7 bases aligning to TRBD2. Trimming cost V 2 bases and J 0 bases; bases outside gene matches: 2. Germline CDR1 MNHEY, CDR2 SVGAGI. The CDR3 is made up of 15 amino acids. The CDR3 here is CASSYDSGSTDTQYF. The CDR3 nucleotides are TGTGCCAGCAGTTACGATAGCGGGAGCACAGATACGCAGTATTTT.

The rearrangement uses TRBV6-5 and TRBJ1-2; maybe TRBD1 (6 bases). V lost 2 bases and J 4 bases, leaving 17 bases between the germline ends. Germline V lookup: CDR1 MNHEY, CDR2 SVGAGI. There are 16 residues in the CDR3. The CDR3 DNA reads TGTGCCAGCAGTTACGCGTCAGGGGATTTGGGCTATGGCTACACCTTC. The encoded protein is CASSYASGDLGYGYTF.

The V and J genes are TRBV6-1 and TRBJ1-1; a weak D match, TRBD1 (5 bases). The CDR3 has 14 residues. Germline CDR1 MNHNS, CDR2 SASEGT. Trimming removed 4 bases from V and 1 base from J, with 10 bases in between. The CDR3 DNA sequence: TGTGCCAGCAGTGTCTTAGGGGCGAACACTGAAGCTTTCTTT. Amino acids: CASSVLGANTEAFF.

The CDR3 loop is CATMTWQTNTEAFF. The CDR3 DNA reads TGTGCCACCATGACGTGGCAGACTAACACTGAAGCTTTCTTT. The chain carries TRBV7-8 and TRBJ1-1; no reliable D call. Looked up from germline, CDR1 is SGHVS and CDR2 is FQNEAQ. V was cut by 10 bases and J by 2 bases, with 17 bases left in between. The CDR3 loop spans 14 amino acids.

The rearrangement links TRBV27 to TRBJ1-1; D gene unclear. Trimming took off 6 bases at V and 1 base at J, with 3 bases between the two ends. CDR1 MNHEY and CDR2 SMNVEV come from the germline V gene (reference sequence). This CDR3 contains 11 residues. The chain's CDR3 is CASRRNTEAFF. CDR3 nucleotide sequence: TGTGCCAGCAGGAGGAACACTGAAGCTTTCTTT.

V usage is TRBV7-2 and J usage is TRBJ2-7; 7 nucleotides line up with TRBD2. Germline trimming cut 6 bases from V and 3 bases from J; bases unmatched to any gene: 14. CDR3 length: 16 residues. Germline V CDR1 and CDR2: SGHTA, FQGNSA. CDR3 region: CASRLRGGTLNYEQYF. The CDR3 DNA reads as TGTGCCAGCAGACTTAGGGGAGGGACCCTAAACTACGAGCAGTACTTC.

The CDR3 reads CASSVGQSSYEQYF. In nucleotides, the CDR3 is TGTGCCAGCAGCGTGGGACAGAGCTCCTACGAGCAGTACTTC. The chain uses TRBV27 and TRBJ2-7; 7 bases agree with TRBD1. V was pared by 6 bases and J by 0 bases, with 5 bases of the junction left unmatched. This CDR3 is 14 amino acids long. CDR1 is MNHEY, CDR2 SMNVEV, per germline (reference sequence).

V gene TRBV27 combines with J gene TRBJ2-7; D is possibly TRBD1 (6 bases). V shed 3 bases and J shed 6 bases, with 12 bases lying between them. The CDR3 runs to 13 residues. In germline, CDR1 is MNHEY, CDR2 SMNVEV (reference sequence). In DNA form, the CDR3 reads TGTGCCAGCAGTTTGTCACAGGGCGCCGAGCAGTACTTC. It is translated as CASSLSQGAEQYF.

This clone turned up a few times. Written as DNA, the CDR3 is TGTGCCAGCAGTGGACTAGCGGGGGACCAAGAGACCCAGTACTTC. Its translation: CASSGLAGDQETQYF. The chain recombines TRBV2 with TRBJ2-5; 12 bases match TRBD2. V lost 4 bases, J lost 0 bases, and 0 bases stayed unmatched. The CDR3 has 15 amino acids. The V gene's germline CDR1 is SNHLY and CDR2 FYNNEI. Variable domain in full (rest from reference TRBV2 and TRBJ2-5): EPEVTQTPSHQVTQMGQEVILRCVPISNHLYFYWYRQILGQKVEFLVSFYNNEISEKSEIFDDQFSVERPDGSNFTLKIRSTKLEDSAMYFCASSGLAGDQETQYFGPGTRLLVL.